This T cell receptor beta chain was observed in a study of T cell clonotyping in hematopoietic cell transplantation. The wider study: Cytoreduction preceded collection of pretransplant recipient samples. Study-wide findings and caveats: Broader posttransplant TCR repertoire diversity was predicted by graft donor and pretransplant recipient Inverse Simpson Index values.

CDR3 length: 14 residues. Germline V gene data show CDR1 as SGHRS and CDR2 as YFSETQ. The germline V and J ends were trimmed by 5 bases and 4 bases, with 15 bases remaining between them. Time point: recipient sample about 28 days before transplant, after cytoreduction. Blood collection times were about day -28 and days 30, 100, 180 posttransplant. As to this clone: Antigen: not known.

TCRdb keeps only in-frame clones here, not all; method: immunoSEQ multiplex PCR. Of roughly 30,000 clones listed, more than 70% are singletons. The sample was peripheral blood mononuclear cells, taken before stem cell transplant. This receptor was obtained from a man aged 40-49 years with acute myeloid leukemia. Some clones in this sample may be carry-over from other donors' samples. The rearrangement links TRBV5-1 to TRBJ1-2, with a weak D call TRBD1 (5 bases). CDR3 DNA sequence: TGCGCCAGCAGTCTCGACAGCACTCCCTATGGCTACACCTTC. Its translation: CASSLDSTPYGYTF. Supplemented by reference TRBV5-1 and TRBJ1-2, the full variable domain reads KAGVTQTPRYLIKTRGQQVTLSCSPISGHRSVSWYQQTPGQGLQFLFEYFSETQRNKGNFPGRFSGRQFSNSRSEMNVSTLELGDSALYLCASSLDSTPYGYTFGSGTRLTVV.